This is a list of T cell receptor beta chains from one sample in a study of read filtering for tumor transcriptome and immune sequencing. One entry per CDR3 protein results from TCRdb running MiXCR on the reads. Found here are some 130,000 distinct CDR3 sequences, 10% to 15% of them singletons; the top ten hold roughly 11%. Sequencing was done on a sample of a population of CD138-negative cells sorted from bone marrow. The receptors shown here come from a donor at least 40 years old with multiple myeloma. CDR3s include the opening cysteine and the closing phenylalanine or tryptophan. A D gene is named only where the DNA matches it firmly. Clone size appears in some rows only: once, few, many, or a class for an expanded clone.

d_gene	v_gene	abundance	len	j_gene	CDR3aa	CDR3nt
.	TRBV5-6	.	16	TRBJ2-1	CASSLSGSLSYNKQFF	TGTGCCAGCAGCTTGTCAGGGTCCCTCTCCTACAATAAGCAGTTCTTC
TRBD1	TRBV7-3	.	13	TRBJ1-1	CASSWGQGTEAFF	TGTGCCAGCAGCTGGGGACAGGGGACTGAAGCTTTCTTT
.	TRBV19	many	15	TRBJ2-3	CASTHWGSSTDTQYF	TGTGCCAGTACTCATTGGGGGAGCAGCACAGATACGCAGTATTTT
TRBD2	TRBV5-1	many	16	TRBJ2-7	CASSLGGASGPGEQYF	TGCGCCAGCAGCTTGGGCGGGGCTAGCGGTCCGGGCGAGCAGTACTTC
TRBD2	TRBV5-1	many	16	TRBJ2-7	CASSIAGVNEGYEQYF	TGCGCCAGCAGCATAGCGGGAGTAAATGAAGGGTACGAGCAGTACTTC
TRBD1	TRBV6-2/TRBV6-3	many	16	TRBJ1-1	CASRQRQGQGHTEAFF	TGTGCCAGCAGGCAACGTCAAGGACAGGGTCACACTGAAGCTTTCTTT
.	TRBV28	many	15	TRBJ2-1	CASTQGASPYNEQFF	TGTGCCAGCACCCAAGGCGCTAGCCCTTACAATGAGCAGTTCTTC
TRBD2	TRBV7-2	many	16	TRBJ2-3	CASSSRTSGDTDTQYF	TGTGCCAGCAGCTCCCGGACTAGCGGGGACACAGATACGCAGTATTTT
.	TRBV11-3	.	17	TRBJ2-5	CASSLRQDVPSQETQYF	TGTGCCAGCAGCTTACGGCAGGACGTACCTTCCCAAGAGACCCAGTACTTC
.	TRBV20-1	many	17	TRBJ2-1	CSARVARGAASYNEQFF	TGCAGTGCTAGAGTGGCGCGGGGAGCTGCCTCCTACAATGAGCAGTTCTTC
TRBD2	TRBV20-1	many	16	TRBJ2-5	CSAYPRLAGRQETQYF	TGCAGTGCCTACCCCCGACTAGCGGGACGCCAAGAGACCCAGTACTTC
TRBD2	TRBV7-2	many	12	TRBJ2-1	CASSVGLAQQFF	TGTGCCAGCAGTGTGGGACTAGCTCAACAGTTCTTC
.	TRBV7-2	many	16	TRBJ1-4	CASSLGGGLANEKLFF	TGTGCCAGCAGCTTAGGGGGAGGGCTGGCTAATGAAAAACTGTTTTTT
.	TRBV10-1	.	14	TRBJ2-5	CASSDLSYQETQYF	TGCGCCAGCAGTGACCTCTCGTACCAAGAGACCCAGTACTTC
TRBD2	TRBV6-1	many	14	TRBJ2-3	CASSEVTGGATQYF	TGTGCCAGCAGTGAAGTAACCGGGGGGGCGACGCAGTATTTT
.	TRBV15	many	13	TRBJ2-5	CATSRERRETQYF	TGTGCCACCAGCAGAGAGAGGAGAGAGACCCAGTACTTC
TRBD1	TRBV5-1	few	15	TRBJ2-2	CASTRTGSDTGELFF	TGCGCCAGCACAAGGACAGGGTCGGACACCGGGGAGCTGTTTTTT
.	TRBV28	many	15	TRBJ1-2	CASSSTRRLNYGYTF	TGTGCCAGCAGTTCAACGCGGCGCTTAAACTATGGCTACACCTTC
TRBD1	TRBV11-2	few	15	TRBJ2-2	CASSLWTGLAGELFF	TGTGCCAGCAGCCTTTGGACAGGACTCGCCGGGGAGCTGTTTTTT
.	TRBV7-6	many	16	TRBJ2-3	CASSLRFGGETDTQYF	TGTGCCAGCAGCTTAAGGTTCGGGGGCGAGACAGATACGCAGTATTTT
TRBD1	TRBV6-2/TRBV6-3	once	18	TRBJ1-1	CASSCNQRRDRAYTEAFF	TGTGCCAGCAGTTGCAACCAAAGACGTGACAGGGCGTACACTGAAGCTTTCTTT
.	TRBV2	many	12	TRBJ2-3	CASQERTDTQYF	TGTGCCAGCCAAGAGCGTACAGATACGCAGTATTTT
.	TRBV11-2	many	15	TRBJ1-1	CASSLWGSSNTEAFF	TGTGCCAGCAGCTTATGGGGTTCGTCGAACACTGAAGCTTTCTTT
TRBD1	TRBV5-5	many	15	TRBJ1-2	CASSLGGRGNYGYTF	TGTGCCAGCAGCTTGGGAGGCAGGGGGAATTATGGCTACACCTTC
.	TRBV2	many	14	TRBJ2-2	CASSEARQTGELFF	TGTGCCAGCAGTGAGGCGAGGCAAACCGGGGAGCTGTTTTTT
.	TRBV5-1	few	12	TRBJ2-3	CASSLDSDTQYF	TGCGCCAGCAGCTTGGACTCAGATACGCAGTATTTT
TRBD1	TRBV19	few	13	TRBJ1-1	CASSPRQGGEAFF	TGTGCCAGTAGTCCCCGACAGGGTGGAGAAGCTTTCTTT
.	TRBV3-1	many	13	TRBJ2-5	CASSHKGVETQYF	TGTGCCAGCAGCCATAAGGGTGTGGAGACCCAGTACTTC
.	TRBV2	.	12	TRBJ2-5	CASSEEFMAQYF	TGTGCCAGCAGTGAAGAGTTCATGGCCCAGTACTTC
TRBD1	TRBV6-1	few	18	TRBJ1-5	CASKPRDRGIIGNQPQHF	TGTGCCAGCAAACCCCGGGACAGGGGAATAATTGGCAATCAGCCCCAGCATTTT
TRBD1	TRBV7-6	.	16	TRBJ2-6	CASSATGGAGANVLTF	TGTGCCAGCAGCGCGACAGGGGGCGCTGGGGCCAACGTCCTGACTTTC
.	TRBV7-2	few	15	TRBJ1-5	CASSLRVCSNQPQHF	TGTGCCAGCAGCCTAAGGGTCTGTAGCAATCAGCCCCAGCATTTT
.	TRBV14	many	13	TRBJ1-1	CASSQGVNTEAFF	TGTGCCAGCAGCCAAGGAGTGAACACTGAAGCTTTCTTT
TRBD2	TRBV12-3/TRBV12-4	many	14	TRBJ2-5	CASSGTSGGGTQYF	TGTGCCAGCAGTGGGACTAGCGGGGGCGGGACCCAGTACTTC
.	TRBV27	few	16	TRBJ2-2	CAGSLSGTTNTGELFF	TGTGCCGGCAGTTTATCCGGGACAACGAACACCGGGGAGCTGTTTTTT